These 32 T cell receptor beta chains originate from one sample sequenced in a study of shared clonotypes between healthy human individuals. Data came from immunoSEQ multiplex PCR; TCRdb stores just in-frame clones and leaves some out. Of about 1 million clones detected, 60% to 80% appear once; the ten largest clones hold roughly 1.5%. The specimen sequenced was memory CD4+ T cells sorted from blood. Subset defined: CD45RA-negative fraction. The receptors shown here come from a man between 18 and 29 years old in good health.

About this clone: Other DNA sequences in the sample encode the same CDR3. The chain recombines TRBV28 with TRBJ1-2; 8 positions agree with TRBD1. The CDR3 is made up of 14 amino acids. Trimming cost V 2 bases and J 5 bases; bases outside gene matches: 4. Germline CDR1 and CDR2: MDHEN and SYDVKM. CDR3: CASSLIQGGYGYTF. The CDR3 DNA follows: TGTGCCAGCAGTTTAATACAGGGGGGTTATGGCTACACCTTC.

This clone was observed a few times. The chain has TRBV19 and TRBJ2-1; 9 nucleotides agree with TRBD2. J gave up 7 bases and V 5 bases, and 18 bases lay outside the gene matches. This CDR3 contains 18 residues. The V gene's germline CDR1 is LNHDA and CDR2 SQIVND (reference sequence). CDR3 bases: TGTGCCAGTAGTCCCGGCCGGAGCGGGGGGCCCCTAAGAAATGAGCAGTTCTTC. Protein: CASSPGRSGGPLRNEQFF.

The V and J genes are TRBV7-9 and TRBJ2-5, with D unclear. In germline, CDR1 is SEHNR, CDR2 FQNEAQ (reference sequence). The CDR3 contains 11 residues. The V and J ends lost 8 bases and 2 bases respectively, with 6 bases between them. CDR3 bases: TGTGCCAGCGGTGAACAAGAGACCCAGTACTTC. Translation gives CASGEQETQYF. Full variable domain (rest looked up from reference TRBV7-9 and TRBJ2-5): DTGVSQNPRHKITKRGQNVTFRCDPISEHNRLYWYRQTLGQGPEFLTYFQNEAQLEKSRLLSDRFSAERPKGSFSTLEIQRTEQGDSAMYLCASGEQETQYFGPGTRLLVL.

The chain links TRBV5-6 to TRBJ2-5; D might be TRBD2 (7 bases). The assigned J gene may be wrong: the sequence end matches TRBJ2-7 better. From germline, CDR1 is SGHDT and CDR2 YYEEEE. The CDR3 runs 13 residues. In DNA, the CDR3 is TGTGCCAGCAGCTTAATGGGGGGGCCCGAGCAGTACTTC. This encodes CASSLMGGPEQYF.

This clone was found once. The CDR3 here is CASTTGTGDRYEQYF. The CDR3 DNA reads TGTGCCAGCACCACCGGGACAGGGGATCGCTACGAGCAGTACTTC. V usage is TRBV6-1 and J usage is TRBJ2-7; 10 bases map to TRBD1. The V and J ends lost 7 bases and 3 bases, in that order; junction bases with no gene match: 9. This CDR3 comprises 15 residues. Germline-derived CDR1 and CDR2 are MNHNS and SASEGT.

The rearrangement joins TRBV2 to TRBJ2-5; weak D call: TRBD2 (7 bases). The CDR3 length is 15 residues. The V gene's germline CDR1 is SNHLY and CDR2 FYNNEI. Trimming removed 7 bases from V and 3 bases from J, with 18 bases in between. The CDR3 here is CASTRGGAKEETQYF. The CDR3 region has the DNA TGTGCCAGCACAAGGGGGGGGGCCAAGGAAGAGACCCAGTACTTC.

For this clone: Other DNA sequences in this specimen translate into the identical CDR3. The chain has TRBV19 and TRBJ2-7; D remains unclear. The CDR3 is made up of 13 amino acids. With 6 bases removed from V and 0 bases from J, the gap between germline ends came to 9 bases. CDR1 is LNHDA and CDR2 is SQIVND in the germline V gene (reference sequence). In nucleotides, the CDR3 is TGTGCCAGTAGCATTGGACGCTCCTACGAGCAGTACTTC. It translates to CASSIGRSYEQYF.

This clone was seen just once. This rearrangement joins TRBV19 to TRBJ2-2; D not certain. V was pared by 3 bases and J by 0 bases, with 8 bases between. CDR1 LNHDA and CDR2 SQIVND come from the germline V gene (reference sequence). This CDR3 has 15 amino acids. The CDR3 region has the DNA TGTGCCAGTAGTATCCTCCCCGCGAACACCGGGGAGCTGTTTTTT. It translates to CASSILPANTGELFF.

This chain connects TRBV6-5 to TRBJ2-5; D call uncertain. The tail of the sequence fits TRBJ2-7 better, so the J call may be wrong. Germline loops: CDR1 MNHEY, CDR2 SVGAGI. The CDR3 has 14 residues. The CDR3 region is CATQTRRGTYEQYF. DNA of the CDR3: TGTGCCACCCAGACCCGACGAGGCACCTACGAGCAGTACTTC.

V is TRBV7-9 and J is TRBJ1-6; 7 bases agree with TRBD1. This CDR3 has 15 amino acids. Germline trimming cut 1 base from V and 5 bases from J; bases unmatched to any gene: 2. Germline V gene lookup returns CDR1 SEHNR and CDR2 FQNEAQ (reference sequence). CDR3 coding DNA: TGTGCCAGCAGCTTAGGGGACAGTAATAATTCACCCCTCCACTTT. It yields the protein CASSLGDSNNSPLHF.

J is TRBJ2-5 and V is TRBV4-1; no reliable D call. The V gene's germline CDR1 is MGHRA and CDR2 YSYEKL. The CDR3 contains 15 residues. V was pared by 0 bases and J by 4 bases, with 12 bases between. This chain's CDR3 is CASSQDGNLLETQYF. As DNA, the CDR3 is TGCGCCAGCAGCCAAGACGGAAACTTATTAGAGACCCAGTACTTC.

V and J are TRBV19 and TRBJ2-5, with 8 bases that match TRBD2. The CDR3 runs 15 residues. CDR1 is LNHDA and CDR2 is SQIVND in the germline V gene (reference sequence). The trim removed 6 bases at V and 7 bases at J, leaving 13 bases unmatched. The CDR3 here is CASSTSGSGGGTQYF. The CDR3, as DNA: TGTGCCAGTAGCACAAGCGGGAGCGGGGGCGGGACCCAGTACTTC.

This rearrangement joins TRBV28 to TRBJ1-5; no clear D. Per germline, CDR1 MDHEN and CDR2 SYDVKM. The CDR3 has 12 amino acids. V lost 10 bases and J 2 bases, leaving 9 bases between the germline ends. CDR3 in amino acids: CATSLGNQPQHF. CDR3 DNA sequence: TGTGCCACGAGTTTAGGCAATCAGCCCCAGCATTTT. The full variable domain, in which reference TRBV28 and TRBJ1-5 provide the parts outside the CDR3, is DVKVTQSSRYLVKRTGEKVFLECVQDMDHENMFWYRQDPGLGLRLIYFSYDVKMKEKGDIPEGYSVSREKKERFSLILESASTNQTSMYLCATSLGNQPQHFGDGTRLSIL.

The J gene is TRBJ2-3, the V gene TRBV13; 8 bases match TRBD1. The length of the CDR3 is 15 residues. After removal of 0 bases from V and 5 bases from J, the junction contained 4 bases not matched to a gene. Germline CDR1 and CDR2: PRHDT and FYEKMQ (reference sequence). In DNA, the CDR3 is TGTGCCAGCAGCTTAGGACAGGGGGTCAGAGATACGCAGTATTTT. Translated: CASSLGQGVRDTQYF.

This chain uses TRBV2 with TRBJ2-5; D unresolved. The germline CDR1 and CDR2 sequences are SNHLY and FYNNEI. This CDR3 comprises 13 residues. The V and J ends lost 2 bases and 5 bases respectively, with 9 bases between them. The CDR3 DNA reads TGTGCCAGCAGTGAATATCGTCGGGAGACCCAGTACTTC. Amino acids: CASSEYRRETQYF.

In this sample, this clone turned up once. This sequence joins TRBV7-9 and TRBJ1-1; TRBD1 might be the D (6 bases). V was shortened by 4 bases and J by 4 bases, with 16 bases between the two germline ends. This CDR3 has 15 amino acids. Germline CDR1 reads SEHNR; CDR2 reads FQNEAQ (reference sequence). In nucleotides, the CDR3 is TGTGCCAGCAGCTCGCCGGGGGCGTCGGGCACTGAAGCTTTCTTT. Residues: CASSSPGASGTEAFF.

This rearrangement joins TRBV19 to TRBJ1-5, with 7 bases fitting TRBD1. J was trimmed by 4 bases and V by 9 bases; bases with no gene match: 9. CDR1 is LNHDA, CDR2 SQIVND, per germline (reference sequence). The CDR3 has 14 residues. For the CDR3, the DNA is TGTGCCAGCGTAGGACAGGTCGGTAATCAGCCCCAGCATTTT. Encoded protein: CASVGQVGNQPQHF.

The rearrangement joins TRBV29-1 to TRBJ2-1; D gene ambiguous. The CDR3 totals 13 residues. Trimming took 1 base from V and 2 from J, leaving 6 bases between them. The V gene's germline CDR1 is SQVTM and CDR2 ANQGSEA. CDR3: CSVEGAAYNEQFF. The CDR3 DNA reads as TGCAGCGTTGAAGGGGCTGCCTACAATGAGCAGTTCTTC.

The chain links TRBV9 to TRBJ1-2; D remains ambiguous. In germline, CDR1 is SGDLS, CDR2 YYNGEE. Trimming removed 4 bases at V and 4 bases at J, with 11 bases between. The CDR3 sequence is 13 residues long. The CDR3 DNA sequence: TGTGCCAGCAGCCCCGACGGGATCTATGGCTACACCTTC. As protein: CASSPDGIYGYTF.

The V and J genes are TRBV7-2 and TRBJ2-2, with D unresolved. Germline V gives CDR1 SGHTA, CDR2 FQGNSA. Trimming took off 5 bases at V and 5 bases at J, with 15 bases between the two ends. This CDR3 region has 15 residues. CDR3 region: CASSPPASGTGELFF. CDR3 in DNA: TGTGCCAGCAGCCCCCCCGCTAGTGGGACCGGGGAGCTGTTTTTT.

As DNA, the CDR3 is TGCGCCAGCAGCTTGGAAGACAGGGGAAACAATGAGCAGTTCTTC. It is translated as CASSLEDRGNNEQFF. The rearrangement links TRBV5-1 to TRBJ2-1, with TRBD1 matching over 8 bases. Germline assignment: CDR1 SGHRS and CDR2 YFSETQ. V trimming: 0 bases; J trimming: 5 bases; junction bases outside the gene matches: 4. The CDR3 spans 15 residues.

This sequence joins TRBV7-6 and TRBJ2-1; 10 bases match TRBD2. Trimming removed 1 base from V and 1 base from J; junction bases left unmatched: 4. The CDR3 sequence is 17 residues long. Germline values: CDR1 SGHVS, CDR2 FNYEAQ. The CDR3 reads CASSLGTSGVSYNEQFF. The CDR3 bases are TGTGCCAGCAGCTTAGGCACTAGCGGGGTTTCCTACAATGAGCAGTTCTTC.

The rearrangement uses TRBV5-1 and TRBJ1-5, with D perhaps TRBD1 (5 bases). This CDR3 has 13 residues. Germline CDR1 reads SGHRS; CDR2 reads YFSETQ. The V and J ends lost 4 bases and 5 bases respectively, with 10 bases between them. This chain's CDR3 is CASSTDRDQPQHF. The CDR3 DNA follows: TGCGCCAGCAGCACCGACAGAGATCAGCCCCAGCATTTT.

The V gene is TRBV5-1, the J gene TRBJ2-3; TRBD2 matches 8 bases. The V gene end was trimmed by 2 bases and the J gene end by 2 bases; junction bases not matched to a gene: 4. CDR3 size: 15 residues. Per germline, CDR1 SGHRS and CDR2 YFSETQ. The CDR3 loop reads CASSFRGGSTDTQYF. CDR3 nucleotide sequence: TGCGCCAGCAGCTTCCGGGGGGGATCCACAGATACGCAGTATTTT.

The chain combines TRBV6-1 with TRBJ2-3; no clear D gene. CDR1 and CDR2 from the germline V gene are MNHNS and SASEGT. Trimming pared 8 bases from V and 3 bases from J, leaving 15 bases between. The CDR3 extends over 14 amino acids. The CDR3, as DNA: TGTGCCAGCGCCCGAGGAGCTGGAACAGATACGCAGTATTTT. This translates into CASARGAGTDTQYF.

The V and J genes are TRBV30 and TRBJ2-7; 7 bases are shared with TRBD1. The germline V gene has CDR1 GTSNPN and CDR2 SVGIG (reference sequence). V shed 4 bases, J shed 3 bases, and the junction held 9 bases outside the gene matches. The length of the CDR3 is 14 residues. The CDR3 is CAWKVKGAYYEQYF. The DNA for the CDR3 is TGTGCCTGGAAGGTTAAGGGGGCTTACTACGAGCAGTACTTC. The full variable domain, in which reference TRBV30 and TRBJ2-7 provide the parts outside the CDR3, is SQTIHQWPATLVQPVGSPLSLECTVEGTSNPNLYWYRQAAGRGLQLLFYSVGIGQISSEVPQNLSASRPQDRQFILSSKKLLLSDSGFYLCAWKVKGAYYEQYFGPGTRLTVT.

In the case of this clone: Other DNA variants within this sample encode the same CDR3. The V call is TRBV20-1, the J call TRBJ2-7, with TRBD2 as a possible D gene (6 bases). Trimming took off 3 bases at V and 3 bases at J, with 6 bases between the two ends. Germline CDR1 is DFQATT and CDR2 is SNEGSKA (reference sequence). The CDR3 extends over 11 amino acids. CDR3 coding DNA: TGCAGTGCTAGGGGGGGCTACGAGCAGTACTTC. Amino acid sequence: CSARGGYEQYF.

This chain connects TRBV2 to TRBJ2-6; either TRBD1 or TRBD2 may supply D (5 bases each). The CDR3 covers 17 residues. The germline V gene has CDR1 SNHLY and CDR2 FYNNEI. V was cut by 6 bases and J by 0 bases, with 15 bases left in between. The CDR3 DNA reads as TGTGCCAGCAGCCCCGGGACCTTAAGCTCTGGGGCCAACGTCCTGACTTTC. It translates to CASSPGTLSSGANVLTF.

This clone was picked up many times. V and J are TRBV27 and TRBJ1-1, with 9 bases fitting TRBD1. The CDR3 has 15 residues. The V and J ends lost 6 bases and 1 base, in that order; junction bases with no gene match: 6. Germline CDR1 reads MNHEY; CDR2 reads SMNVEV (reference sequence). The CDR3 is CASRNRGLGNTEAFF. The CDR3, as DNA: TGTGCCAGCAGGAACAGGGGGCTGGGGAACACTGAAGCTTTCTTT.

The chain links TRBV6-1 to TRBJ1-1; D is ambiguous. The CDR3 totals 15 residues. Germline CDR1 reads MNHNS; CDR2 reads SASEGT. V was trimmed by 2 bases and J by 0 bases, leaving 10 bases between them. CDR3 amino acids: CASSEKGNMNTEAFF. CDR3 in DNA: TGTGCCAGCAGTGAAAAAGGGAACATGAACACTGAAGCTTTCTTT.

This clone occurred once. The chain combines TRBV11-2 with TRBJ2-7, with D unresolved. V lost 5 bases and J 7 bases, leaving 12 bases between the germline ends. The CDR3 runs 12 residues. Looked up from germline, CDR1 is SGHAT and CDR2 is FQNNGV. The CDR3 coding sequence is TGTGCCAGCAGCCCGGCCCTAAAAGAGCAGTACTTC. Translation gives CASSPALKEQYF.

The chain links TRBV27 to TRBJ2-3, with 14 bases aligning to TRBD2. V dropped 5 bases and J dropped 13; count of bases not matched to a gene: 11. CDR1 is MNHEY and CDR2 is SMNVEV in the germline V gene (reference sequence). The CDR3 consists of 15 residues. CDR3 DNA sequence: TGTGCCAGCAGTCCCCGCCGGACTAGCGGGAGGACGGAGTATTTT. Protein product: CASSPRRTSGRTEYF.